One sample yielded the 14 T cell receptor beta chains listed below, sequenced in a study of beta chain features in type 1 diabetes (dated by TCRdb to the late 2010s). These receptors are not linked to any known antigen. What the work shows at the level of the full study, not this receptor alone: Type 1 diabetes patients showed a moderate but significant shortening of TCRB CDR3 length in all four CD4+ subsets.

Libraries came from the immunoSEQ multiplex PCR assay. All of the isolated RNA was reverse transcribed with the High Capacity cDNA Reverse Transcription Kit, so expressed TCRB transcripts were sequenced. TCRdb took this table from immuneACCESS and kept in-frame rearrangements with V and J called. Such tables lack part of the clones; where checked against another copy, unresolved V genes explain under half of the gap, and the rest is unexplained. Here the sample has approximately 170,000 clones; over 6% occur a single time. Under 0.55% of the sample belongs to the ten largest clones. Sequenced material: central memory CD4+ T cells from blood. The origin of the receptors is a man between 18 and 35 years old with type 1 diabetes.

This chain joins TRBV27 and TRBJ2-5; D is possibly TRBD2 (6 bases). Looked up from germline, CDR1 is MNHEY and CDR2 is SMNVEV (reference sequence). With 5 bases removed from V and 3 bases from J, the gap between germline ends came to 16 bases. This CDR3 is built from 15 residues. As DNA, the CDR3 is TGTGCCAGCAGTAGGGGACTCATAAAGGAAGAGACCCAGTACTTC. Translating it yields CASSRGLIKEETQYF.

This clone was found a few times. This chain connects TRBV11-1 to TRBJ2-4; 7 bases match TRBD2. CDR1 is SGHAT, CDR2 FQDESV, per germline (reference sequence). With 5 bases clipped from V and 2 bases from J, the junction kept 9 bases outside the gene matches. The CDR3 extends over 16 amino acids. The CDR3 region is CASSDRGRGPKNIQYF. The CDR3 DNA follows: TGTGCCAGCAGCGACCGAGGGAGGGGCCCCAAAAACATTCAGTACTTC.

This clone occurred a few times. The junction departs from the called germline gene at one end, perhaps through a read error. The chain carries TRBV25-1 and TRBJ2-7; TRBD1 aligns across 10 bases. Germline V gene sequence: CDR1 MGHDK, CDR2 SYGVNS. The CDR3 consists of 12 residues. CDR3 coding DNA: TGTGCCAGCAGTGCCGACAGGGGGCCTCCGCACTTC. Amino acid sequence: CASSADRGPPHF.

The chain uses TRBV7-9 and TRBJ2-2; D is possibly TRBD2 (6 bases). Germline-derived CDR1 and CDR2 are SEHNR and FQNEAQ (reference sequence). V was trimmed by 7 bases and J by 0 bases, leaving 12 bases between them. This CDR3 has 15 amino acids. The CDR3, as DNA: TGTGCCAGCACCCTGGAGGGAGCGAACACCGGGGAGCTGTTTTTT. This encodes CASTLEGANTGELFF.

This clone was picked up a small number of times. J is TRBJ1-5 and V is TRBV7-2, with a weak D call TRBD1 (5 bases). Trimming removed 4 bases from V and 4 bases from J, with 11 bases in between. From germline, CDR1 is SGHTA and CDR2 FQGNSA. The CDR3 is 14 residues long. CDR3 protein: CASSSGGPNQPQHF. Here the CDR3 DNA reads TGTGCCAGCAGCTCCGGGGGACCTAATCAGCCCCAGCATTTT.

This clone was seen a few times. The CDR3, as DNA: TGTGCCAGCAGCAGCGACCAGAGAGAGACCCAGTACTTC. This encodes CASSSDQRETQYF. The V gene is TRBV7-2, the J gene TRBJ2-5; D remains ambiguous. The CDR3 is made up of 13 amino acids. The V gene lost 5 bases and the J gene lost 4 bases, with 11 bases spanning the gap. Germline CDR1 reads SGHTA; CDR2 reads FQGNSA.

V gene TRBV5-1 combines with J gene TRBJ2-3, with 14 positions matching TRBD2. Trimming removed 4 bases from V and 2 bases from J; junction bases left unmatched: 12. This CDR3 is built from 19 residues. Per the germline V gene, CDR1 is SGHRS and CDR2 is YFSETQ. CDR3 in amino acids: CASSAGTSGGHGVTDTQYF. The CDR3 DNA reads TGCGCCAGCAGCGCGGGGACTAGCGGGGGCCACGGGGTCACAGATACGCAGTATTTT.

This clone was counted between two and nine times. The V call is TRBV29-1, the J call TRBJ1-2; 9 bases line up with TRBD1. CDR1 and CDR2 (germline): SQVTM, ANQGSEA. The CDR3 is 13 amino acids. J lost 7 bases, V lost 6 bases, and 9 bases had no gene match. The chain's CDR3 is CSVAVTQGAGYTF. The CDR3 bases are TGCAGCGTCGCAGTTACACAGGGGGCTGGCTACACCTTC.

This clone occurred a few times. This chain connects TRBV30 to TRBJ1-1; TRBD1 matches 10 bases. This CDR3 contains 12 residues. Germline CDR1 and CDR2: GTSNPN and SVGIG (reference sequence). The trim removed 8 bases at V and 8 bases at J, leaving 8 bases unmatched. Here the CDR3 reads CARTGGDSEAFF. The CDR3 DNA sequence: TGTGCCCGGACAGGGGGAGACTCCGAAGCTTTCTTT.

J is TRBJ1-2 and V is TRBV5-1; D uncertain. Germline V gene lookup returns CDR1 SGHRS and CDR2 YFSETQ. The CDR3 has 14 residues. V dropped 2 bases and J dropped 0 bases, with 8 bases sitting between them. DNA of the CDR3: TGCGCCAGCAGCTTCACAGATTCTAACTATGGCTACACCTTC. The encoded protein is CASSFTDSNYGYTF.

In its sample, this clone was seen many times. The rearrangement uses TRBV29-1 and TRBJ2-3; 7 bases map to TRBD2. After removal of 4 bases from V and 4 bases from J, the junction contained 2 bases not matched to a gene. The CDR3 runs 12 residues. Per the germline V gene, CDR1 is SQVTM and CDR2 is ANQGSEA. The CDR3 nucleotides are TGCAGCGTTGCGACTAGCTCAGATACGCAGTATTTT. Amino acids: CSVATSSDTQYF.

In its sample, this clone was seen a few times. V usage is TRBV29-1 and J usage is TRBJ2-3, with TRBD2 as a possible D gene (9 bases). The CDR3 consists of 14 residues. CDR1 SQVTM and CDR2 ANQGSEA come from the germline V gene. In nucleotides, the CDR3 is TGCAGTAGCGGGGGAACAGGGGGGACAGATACGCAGTATTTT. As protein: CSSGGTGGTDTQYF.

This clone was seen a handful of times. The chain is built from TRBV10-2 and TRBJ2-2, with 9 positions matching TRBD2. Germline V CDR1 and CDR2: WSHSY, SAAADI. CDR3 length equals 15 residues. Trimming removed 7 bases from V and 3 bases from J; junction bases left unmatched: 6. Here the CDR3 DNA reads TGCGCCAGCACTAGCGGGGAGGAATACACCGGGGAGCTGTTTTTT. This translates into CASTSGEEYTGELFF.

V gene TRBV5-1 combines with J gene TRBJ2-2, with 9 bases lining up with TRBD1. The CDR3 has 17 amino acids. J gave up 3 bases and V 1 base, and 7 bases lay outside the gene matches. CDR1 and CDR2 (germline): SGHRS, YFSETQ. CDR3 coding DNA: TGCGCCAGCAGCTTGACCACAGGGGGCGCGGACACCGGGGAGCTGTTTTTT. It is translated as CASSLTTGGADTGELFF.